One and the same sample provided the 16 T cell receptor beta chains below, sequenced in a study of blood T cell repertoires in COVID-19. TCRdb's table, derived via immunoSEQ multiplex PCR, lists solely in-frame clones and lacks some. Among roughly 400,000 clones listed, around nine tenths were seen once. Sequenced: PBMCs or T cells enriched from blood (not recorded which). These receptors originate from a woman younger than 30 who had been exposed to COVID-19.

In its sample, this clone was seen a few times. The V call is TRBV5-1, the J call TRBJ2-5; TRBD1 might be the D (6 bases). The V gene lost 6 bases and the J gene lost 1 base, with 13 bases spanning the gap. The germline gives CDR1 SGHRS, CDR2 YFSETQ. The CDR3 sequence is 14 residues long. Here the CDR3 DNA reads TGCGCCAGCAAGCGTGGGACACCCCAAGAGACCCAGTACTTC. Translating gives CASKRGTPQETQYF.

This chain links TRBV15 with TRBJ2-1, with 8 bases lining up with TRBD2. After removal of 3 bases from V and 7 bases from J, the junction contained 5 bases not matched to a gene. This CDR3 has 14 amino acids. Germline V gene sequence: CDR1 LNHNV, CDR2 YYDKDF (reference sequence). CDR3 amino acids: CATSSPGLENEQFF. The CDR3 DNA is TGTGCCACCAGCAGTCCGGGACTAGAGAATGAGCAGTTCTTC.

The chain has TRBV3-1 (or the pseudogene TRBV3-2) and TRBJ1-1, with no clear D. Trimming shortened V by 1 base and J by 0 bases, and 9 bases separated the two germline ends. The germline V gene encodes CDR1 LGHDT and CDR2 YNNKEL (reference sequence). The CDR3 sequence is 15 residues long. The CDR3 here is CASSQVTAVNTEAFF. CDR3 sequence (DNA): TGTGCCAGCAGCCAAGTCACAGCAGTGAACACTGAAGCTTTCTTT.

This chain links TRBV9 with TRBJ2-3, with D hard to call. This CDR3 region has 14 residues. Trimming left V 1 base short and J 1 base short, with 7 bases between. Germline CDR1 is SGDLS and CDR2 is YYNGEE. This CDR3 is CASSVQEGTDTQYF. CDR3 DNA sequence: TGTGCCAGCAGCGTACAAGAGGGCACAGATACGCAGTATTTT.

The chain carries TRBV24-1 and TRBJ1-5, with 9 bases lining up with TRBD1. This CDR3 comprises 17 residues. Germline CDR1 reads KGHDR; CDR2 reads SFDVKD. Trimming took 4 bases from V and 3 from J; bases not matched to a gene: 9. The CDR3 loop is CATSDTGTGWDNQPQHF. CDR3 sequence (DNA): TGTGCCACCAGTGACACTGGGACAGGGTGGGACAATCAGCCCCAGCATTTT.

The count of this clone is one. The gene calls are TRBV7-2 and TRBJ2-1; D remains ambiguous. The V gene's germline CDR1 is SGHTA and CDR2 FQGNSA. The CDR3 is 12 residues long. V dropped 5 bases and J dropped 9 bases, with 11 bases sitting between them. The CDR3 reads CASSRYGGEQFF. The CDR3 DNA reads TGTGCCAGCAGCCGCTACGGCGGTGAGCAGTTCTTC.

This chain connects TRBV9 to TRBJ2-3; 12 nucleotides align to TRBD2. V was clipped by 2 bases and J by 0 bases; unmatched bases: 7. Germline CDR1 is SGDLS and CDR2 is YYNGEE. The length of the CDR3 is 18 residues. CDR3 in DNA: TGTGCCAGCAGCGTTGGACTAGCGGGGATAACTAGCACAGATACGCAGTATTTT. Translated: CASSVGLAGITSTDTQYF.

The CDR3 here is CASGEQTDTQYF. The CDR3 coding sequence is TGTGCTAGTGGTGAACAGACAGATACGCAGTATTTT. The J gene is TRBJ2-3, the V gene TRBV12-5; D unclear. Germline V gene data show CDR1 as LGHNT and CDR2 as FRNRAP. The CDR3 is 12 amino acids. Deletions cut 5 bases from V and 3 bases from J, with 6 bases between.

The CDR3 sequence is CASSLRGGASYEQYF. CDR3 bases: TGTGCCAGCAGCTTGAGAGGGGGCGCCTCCTACGAGCAGTACTTC. This sequence joins TRBV11-3 and TRBJ2-7, with 7 nucleotides matching TRBD1. The CDR3 extends over 15 amino acids. Trimming cost V 3 bases and J 0 bases; bases outside gene matches: 5. Per germline, CDR1 SGHNT and CDR2 YENEEA.

This clone came up a few times. The V and J genes are TRBV28 and TRBJ2-5; D is perhaps TRBD1 (6 bases). Germline V gene lookup returns CDR1 MDHEN and CDR2 SYDVKM. The CDR3 extends over 13 amino acids. Trimming removed 1 base at V and 7 bases at J, with 10 bases between. This chain's CDR3 is CASSLSGRGTQYF. CDR3 sequence (DNA): TGTGCCAGCAGTTTATCGGGCAGGGGGACCCAGTACTTC.

The CDR3 reads CASSQGQPYGYTF. The CDR3 DNA follows: TGTGCCAGCAGCCAGGGACAGCCCTATGGCTACACCTTC. The chain is built from TRBV13 and TRBJ1-2, with 7 bases fitting TRBD1. The ends lost 5 bases at V and 4 bases at J; junction bases unmatched: 4. The CDR3 contains 13 residues. The V gene's germline CDR1 is PRHDT and CDR2 FYEKMQ (reference sequence).

CDR3 loop: CASSLYSGNQPQHF. For the CDR3, the DNA is TGTGCCAGCAGTTTATACTCGGGCAATCAGCCCCAGCATTTT. The chain uses TRBV27 and TRBJ1-5, with D hard to call. V was pared by 1 base and J by 2 bases, with 6 bases between. The germline gives CDR1 MNHEY, CDR2 SMNVEV (reference sequence). CDR3 size: 14 residues.

The chain employs TRBV3-1 (or the pseudogene TRBV3-2) and TRBJ1-2; the match to TRBD1 covers 7 bases. Looked up from germline, CDR1 is LGHDT and CDR2 is YNNKEL (reference sequence). The CDR3 has 14 residues. V shed 4 bases, J shed 3 bases, and the junction held 5 bases outside the gene matches. The CDR3: CASSRDSFYYGYTF. Here the CDR3 DNA reads TGTGCCAGCAGCCGGGACAGTTTCTACTATGGCTACACCTTC.

This chain connects TRBV2 to TRBJ1-1, with D hard to call. Germline CDR1 reads SNHLY; CDR2 reads FYNNEI. V dropped 1 base and J dropped 4 bases, with 13 bases sitting between them. This CDR3 contains 15 residues. The CDR3 region has the DNA TGTGCCAGCAGTGAAGAAGGTCTAGCGGGCACTGAAGCTTTCTTT. Amino acids: CASSEEGLAGTEAFF.

The chain has TRBV11-2 and TRBJ2-7; 7 bases are shared with TRBD1. Trimming took 0 bases from V and 2 from J; bases not matched to a gene: 10. This CDR3 comprises 17 residues. In germline, CDR1 is SGHAT, CDR2 FQNNGV. The CDR3 here is CASSLEVWDSQTYEQYF. Here the CDR3 DNA reads TGTGCCAGCAGCTTAGAGGTCTGGGACAGCCAAACCTACGAGCAGTACTTC. The full variable domain, its missing parts supplied by reference TRBV11-2 and TRBJ2-7, is EAGVAQSPRYKIIEKRQSVAFWCNPISGHATLYWYQQILGQGPKLLIQFQNNGVVDDSQLPKDRFSAERLKGVDSTLKIQPAKLEDSAVYLCASSLEVWDSQTYEQYFGPGTRLTVT.

The chain carries TRBV7-2 and TRBJ1-2, with D perhaps TRBD1 (6 bases). This CDR3 has 14 amino acids. The V end was cut by 5 bases, the J end by 8 bases, with 18 bases between. Germline V gives CDR1 SGHTA, CDR2 FQGNSA. The CDR3 nucleotides read TGTGCCAGCAGCGTCTCTGACAGGCCGATGGGCTACACCTTC. This sequence encodes CASSVSDRPMGYTF.